This TCR beta chain derives from a study of T-cell reconstitution after alpha-beta-depleted transplantation in children. Study-wide points: Approximately two months post-transplant, alpha-beta T cells reportedly originated from several hundred expanded graft clones. Among T cells one year after transplant, newly produced cells accounted for most counts and diversity. From surviving recipient T cells and thymic progenitors came the high day-60 TCRbeta diversity observed in some patients.

The CDR3 length is 15 residues. The sample holds a few counts of this clonotype. Its target is unknown. Library preparation (for TCRbeta) was performed with unique molecular identifiers. TCRdb called the PCR reads again in MiXCR, with one record for every CDR3 protein. Altogether about 440,000 distinct CDR3 sequences are present, 43% being singletons, with the ten largest covering 25% to 30%. Sequenced material: PBMCs, taken before TCRalphabeta/CD19-depleted stem cell transplant. This receptor was taken from a girl aged 2 to 10 with aplastic anemia, due to receive a stem cell transplant. The chain uses TRBV21-1 and TRBJ2-6; the table names TRBD1, a call not compared with the DNA. TRBV21-1 is classified as a pseudogene. The DNA of the CDR3 is TGTGCCAGCAGCAAAAGGGGGGCTGGGGCCAACGTCCTGACTTTC. Translated: CASSKRGAGANVLTF.